This T cell receptor (beta chain) was sequenced during a study of blood T cell repertoires in COVID-19. On the study more broadly: Samples representing acute and convalescent COVID-19 were sourced from the United States, Italy and Spain. In each case, the material was cDNA or gDNA derived from T cells, B-cell-depleted T cells, or PBMCs.

As processed by the authors: Reference gene primer amplification in the assay estimated nucleated cell counts. The protocol was immunoSEQ multiplex PCR, while the TCRdb copy is restricted to in-frame clones and leaves out a portion. The DNA was the basis for D and trimming; V, J and clone size are from that table. The table shows around 42,000 clones, with 60% to 80% occurring only once. This receptor was taken from a woman of 80 years or more with acute or convalescent COVID-19. Material for sequencing was peripheral blood.

The CDR3 sequence: CATSRDREGIGNQPQHF. The DNA for the CDR3 is TGTGCCACCAGCAGAGATCGAGAGGGAATAGGCAATCAGCCCCAGCATTTT. The chain uses TRBV15 and TRBJ1-5; D not resolved. Trimming cost V 0 bases and J 2 bases, with 14 bases left between them. This CDR3 is built from 17 residues. CDR1 and CDR2 from the germline V gene are LNHNV and YYDKDF (reference sequence).